This TCR beta chain was retrieved from a study of shared T cell receptors in the human thymus (dated by TCRdb to about 2021). With regard to the full study: The study investigated the way shared, self-reactive T-cell receptor alpha chains are produced in the human thymus.

From its cysteine to its phenylalanine, the CDR3 spans 13 amino acids. The entry retains the CDR3 DNA only, 39 bases that are in frame from base 1. The CDR1 and CDR2 encoded by the germline V gene are MNHEY and SVGAGI. The germline ends are 9 bases apart after V is trimmed by 0 bases and J by 9 bases. Library creation used the immunoSEQ multiplex PCR assay. In its TCRdb copy, this immuneACCESS table keeps in-frame sequences only and misses some clones. Where compared with another copy, unresolved V genes explain less than half of these, and the others have no known cause. This sample gives about 380,000 clones in total; 95% of them show up just once. The ten largest clones take up roughly 0.02% of the sample. Notes on this clone: This clone's antigen is unknown. No base quality values were provided; no much bigger clone lies one nucleotide off.

The sequence derives from a human donor. Input material: thymocytes. Here the chain combines TRBV6-5 and TRBJ1-5, with no D gene named confidently. The sequenced DNA: TGTGCCAGCAGTTACTCCCTTTATGCGCCCCAGCATTTT. Its protein product is CASSYSLYAPQHF.